This T cell receptor beta chain was identified during a study of CD8 T cells in Susac syndrome. Germline CDR1 reads SQVTM; CDR2 reads ANQGSEA. The CDR3 has 16 amino acids. Deletions cut 5 bases from V and 2 bases from J, with 21 bases between. An amount of RNA that ranged from about 0.45 to 1 ug was reverse transcribed with random hexamers. Amplification of TCR beta CDR3 by immunoSEQ multiplex PCR spanned 54 Vbeta and 13 Jbeta. Each CDR3 protein gets one entry after TCRdb re-called the immunoSEQ multiplex PCR reads with MiXCR. The table has about 300,000 distinct CDR3 sequences, roughly 94% seen once. Sequencing targeted TCR beta in T cells from blood (CD8+ and CD4+). The multiple sclerosis controls were treatment-naive patients, and their relapsing-remitting disease was stable or active.

Sequencing was performed on CD4+ T cells from PBMCs. The sequence came from a human donor with multiple sclerosis. The chain carries TRBV29-1 and TRBJ2-5; D is possibly TRBD1 (6 bases). CDR3 nucleotide sequence: TGCAGCGTTTATGAGGTTGGCAGGGGCGGTCAAGAGACCCAGTACTTC. Protein sequence: CSVYEVGRGGQETQYF.